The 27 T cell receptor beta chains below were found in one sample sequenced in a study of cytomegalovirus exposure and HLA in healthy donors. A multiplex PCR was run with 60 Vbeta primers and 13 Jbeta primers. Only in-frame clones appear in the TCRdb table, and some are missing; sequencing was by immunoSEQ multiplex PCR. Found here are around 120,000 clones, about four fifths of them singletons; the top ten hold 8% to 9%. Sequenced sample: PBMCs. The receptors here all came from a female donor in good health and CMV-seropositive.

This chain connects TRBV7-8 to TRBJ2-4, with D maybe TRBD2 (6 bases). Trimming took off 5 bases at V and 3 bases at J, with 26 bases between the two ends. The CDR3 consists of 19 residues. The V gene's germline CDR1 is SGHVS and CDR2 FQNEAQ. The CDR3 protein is CASSQPTHGDSKGKNIQYF. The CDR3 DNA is TGTGCCAGCAGCCAGCCTACCCATGGGGACTCCAAGGGCAAAAACATTCAGTACTTC.

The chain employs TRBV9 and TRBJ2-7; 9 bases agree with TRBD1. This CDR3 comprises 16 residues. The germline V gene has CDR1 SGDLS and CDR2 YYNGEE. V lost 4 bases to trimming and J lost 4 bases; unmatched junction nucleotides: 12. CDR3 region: CASSPKTGTGRYEQYF. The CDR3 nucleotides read TGTGCCAGCAGCCCTAAGACCGGGACAGGGAGATACGAGCAGTACTTC. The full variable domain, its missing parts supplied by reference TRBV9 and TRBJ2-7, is DSGVTQTPKHLITATGQRVTLRCSPRSGDLSVYWYQQSLDQGLQFLIQYYNGEERAKGNILERFSAQQFPDLHSELNLSSLELGDSALYFCASSPKTGTGRYEQYFGPGTRLTVT.

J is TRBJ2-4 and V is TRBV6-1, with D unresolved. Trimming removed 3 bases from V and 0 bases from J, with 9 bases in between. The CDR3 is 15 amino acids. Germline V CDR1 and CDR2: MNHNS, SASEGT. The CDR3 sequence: CASSDNSLAKNIQYF. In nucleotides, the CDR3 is TGTGCCAGCAGTGACAACAGCCTAGCCAAAAACATTCAGTACTTC.

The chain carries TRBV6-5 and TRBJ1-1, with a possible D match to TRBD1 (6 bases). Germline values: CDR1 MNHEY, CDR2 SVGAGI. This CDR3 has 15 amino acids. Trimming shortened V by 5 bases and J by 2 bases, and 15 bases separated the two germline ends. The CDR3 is CASSIGQLSNTEAFF. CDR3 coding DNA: TGTGCCAGCAGTATTGGACAGCTCAGTAACACTGAAGCTTTCTTT.

The CDR3 bases are TGTGCCAGTAGTATAGTCGGGGTTGGCTCAAGGCAGCCCCAGCATTTT. Translated, it gives CASSIVGVGSRQPQHF. The chain recombines TRBV19 with TRBJ1-5; D remains ambiguous. CDR1 and CDR2 from the germline V gene are LNHDA and SQIVND (reference sequence). The CDR3 has 16 residues. Trimming left V 1 base short and J 7 bases short, with 17 bases between.

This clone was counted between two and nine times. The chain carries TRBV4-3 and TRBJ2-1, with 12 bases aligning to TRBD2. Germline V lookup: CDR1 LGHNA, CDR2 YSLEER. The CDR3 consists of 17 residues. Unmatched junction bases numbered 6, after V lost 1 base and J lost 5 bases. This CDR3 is CASSQAGTSGPHNEQFF. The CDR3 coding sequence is TGCGCCAGCAGCCAAGCTGGGACTAGCGGGCCTCACAATGAGCAGTTCTTC.

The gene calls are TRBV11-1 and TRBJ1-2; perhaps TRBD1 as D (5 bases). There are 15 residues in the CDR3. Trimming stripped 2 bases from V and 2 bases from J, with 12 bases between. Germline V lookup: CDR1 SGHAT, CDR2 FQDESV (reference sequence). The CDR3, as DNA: TGTGCCAGCAGCTTATCAGGAGGGGCGAACTATGGCTACACCTTC. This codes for CASSLSGGANYGYTF. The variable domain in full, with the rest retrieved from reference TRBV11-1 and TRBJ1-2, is EAEVAQSPRYKITEKSQAVAFWCDPISGHATLYWYRQILGQGPELLVQFQDESVVDDSQLPKDRFSAERLKGVDSTLKIQPAELGDSAMYLCASSLSGGANYGYTFGSGTRLTVV.

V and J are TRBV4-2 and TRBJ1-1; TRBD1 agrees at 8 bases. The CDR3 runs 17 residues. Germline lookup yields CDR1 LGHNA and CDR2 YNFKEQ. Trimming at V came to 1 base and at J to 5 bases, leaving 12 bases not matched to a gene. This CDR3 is CASSQGGTGGSRTEAFF. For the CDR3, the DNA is TGTGCCAGCAGCCAAGGCGGAACAGGGGGGTCGAGGACTGAAGCTTTCTTT.

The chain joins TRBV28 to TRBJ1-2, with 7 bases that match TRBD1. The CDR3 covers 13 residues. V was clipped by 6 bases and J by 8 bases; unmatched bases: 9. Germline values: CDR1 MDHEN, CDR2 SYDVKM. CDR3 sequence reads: CASRRTGVVGYTF. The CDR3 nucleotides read TGTGCCAGCAGACGTACAGGGGTGGTAGGCTACACCTTC.

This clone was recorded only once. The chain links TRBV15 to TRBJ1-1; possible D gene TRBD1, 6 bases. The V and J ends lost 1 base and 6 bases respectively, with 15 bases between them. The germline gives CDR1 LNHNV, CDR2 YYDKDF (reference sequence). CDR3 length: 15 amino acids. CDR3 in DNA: TGTGCCACCAGCAGAGCGGCGACAGGTAGAGCTGAAGCTTTCTTT. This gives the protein CATSRAATGRAEAFF. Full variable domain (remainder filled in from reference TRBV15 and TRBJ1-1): DAMVIQNPRYQVTQFGKPVTLSCSQTLNHNVMYWYQQKSSQAPKLLFHYYDKDFNNEADTPDNFQSRRPNTSFCFLDIRSPGLGDTAMYLCATSRAATGRAEAFFGQGTRLTVV.

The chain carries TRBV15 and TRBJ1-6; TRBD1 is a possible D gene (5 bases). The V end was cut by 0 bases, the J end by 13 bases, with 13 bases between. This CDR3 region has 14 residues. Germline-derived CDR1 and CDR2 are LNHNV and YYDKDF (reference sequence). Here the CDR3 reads CATSRDGGVDPLHF. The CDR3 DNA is TGTGCCACCAGCAGAGATGGGGGGGTGGATCCCCTCCACTTT.

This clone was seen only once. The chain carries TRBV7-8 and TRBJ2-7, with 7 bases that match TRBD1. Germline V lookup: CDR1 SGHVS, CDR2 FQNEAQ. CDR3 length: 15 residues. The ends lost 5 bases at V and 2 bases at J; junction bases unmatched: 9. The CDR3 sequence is CASSPPGQNPYEQYF. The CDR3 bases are TGTGCCAGCAGCCCCCCGGGACAGAACCCCTACGAGCAGTACTTC.

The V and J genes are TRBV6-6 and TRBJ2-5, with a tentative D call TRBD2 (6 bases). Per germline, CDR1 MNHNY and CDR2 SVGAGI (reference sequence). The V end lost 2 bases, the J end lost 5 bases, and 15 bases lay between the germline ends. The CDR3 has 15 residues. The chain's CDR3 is CASSYGDRRGETQYF. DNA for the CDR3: TGTGCCAGCAGTTACGGTGATCGCCGGGGGGAGACCCAGTACTTC.

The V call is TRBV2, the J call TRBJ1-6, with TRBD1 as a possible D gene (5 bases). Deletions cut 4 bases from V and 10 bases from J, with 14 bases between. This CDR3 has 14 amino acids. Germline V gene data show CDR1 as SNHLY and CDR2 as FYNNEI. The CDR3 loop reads CASSGQTKGSPLHF. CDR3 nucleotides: TGTGCCAGCAGTGGGCAGACAAAGGGGTCACCCCTCCACTTT.

CDR3 in amino acids: CAWSSPSNQPQHF. In DNA, the CDR3 is TGTGCCTGGAGTAGCCCCAGCAATCAGCCCCAGCATTTT. The V call is TRBV30, the J call TRBJ1-5; D ambiguous. Germline V gene data show CDR1 as GTSNPN and CDR2 as SVGIG (reference sequence). Trimming pared 2 bases from V and 1 base from J, leaving 6 bases between. This CDR3 spans 13 amino acids.

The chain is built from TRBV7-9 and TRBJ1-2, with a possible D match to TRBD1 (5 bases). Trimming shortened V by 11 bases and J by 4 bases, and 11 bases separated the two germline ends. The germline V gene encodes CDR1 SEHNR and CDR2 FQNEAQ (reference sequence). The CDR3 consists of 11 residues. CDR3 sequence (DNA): TGTGCCGGCCGACAGAGCTATGGCTACACCTTC. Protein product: CAGRQSYGYTF.

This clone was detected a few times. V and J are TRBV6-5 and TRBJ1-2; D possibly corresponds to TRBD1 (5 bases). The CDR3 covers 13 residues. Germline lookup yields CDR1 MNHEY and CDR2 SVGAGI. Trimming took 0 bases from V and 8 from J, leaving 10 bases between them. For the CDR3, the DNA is TGTGCCAGCAGTTACTCAATGACAGCCGGCTACACCTTC. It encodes CASSYSMTAGYTF.

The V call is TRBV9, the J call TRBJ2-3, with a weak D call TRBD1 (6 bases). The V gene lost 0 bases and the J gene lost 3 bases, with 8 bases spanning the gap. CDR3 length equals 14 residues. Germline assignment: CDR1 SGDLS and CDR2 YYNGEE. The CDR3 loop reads CASSVVGATDTQYF. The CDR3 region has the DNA TGTGCCAGCAGCGTAGTGGGGGCAACAGATACGCAGTATTTT.

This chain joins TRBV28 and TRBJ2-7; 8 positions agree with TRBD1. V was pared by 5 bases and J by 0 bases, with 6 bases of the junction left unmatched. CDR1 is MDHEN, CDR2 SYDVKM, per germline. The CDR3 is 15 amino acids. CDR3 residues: CASSAGTGGSYEQYF. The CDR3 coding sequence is TGTGCCAGCAGTGCCGGGACAGGAGGCTCCTACGAGCAGTACTTC.

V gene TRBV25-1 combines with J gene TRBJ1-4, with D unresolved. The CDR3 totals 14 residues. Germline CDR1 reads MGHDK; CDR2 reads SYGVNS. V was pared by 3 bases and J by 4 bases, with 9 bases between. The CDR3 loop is CASSETRDNEKLFF. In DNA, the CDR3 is TGTGCCAGCAGTGAGACTCGGGATAATGAAAAACTGTTTTTT.

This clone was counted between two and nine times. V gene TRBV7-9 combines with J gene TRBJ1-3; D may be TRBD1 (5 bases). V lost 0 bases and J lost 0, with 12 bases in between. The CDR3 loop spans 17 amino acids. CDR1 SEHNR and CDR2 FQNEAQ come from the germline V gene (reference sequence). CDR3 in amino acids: CASSLAGGASSGNTIYF. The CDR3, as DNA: TGTGCCAGCAGCTTAGCGGGAGGGGCTAGCTCTGGAAACACCATATATTTT.

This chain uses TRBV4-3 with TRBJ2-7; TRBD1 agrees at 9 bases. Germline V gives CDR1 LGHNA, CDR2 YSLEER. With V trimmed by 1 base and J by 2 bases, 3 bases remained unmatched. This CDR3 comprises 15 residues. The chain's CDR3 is CASSQGTGDTYEQYF. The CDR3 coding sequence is TGCGCCAGCAGCCAAGGGACAGGGGATACCTACGAGCAGTACTTC.

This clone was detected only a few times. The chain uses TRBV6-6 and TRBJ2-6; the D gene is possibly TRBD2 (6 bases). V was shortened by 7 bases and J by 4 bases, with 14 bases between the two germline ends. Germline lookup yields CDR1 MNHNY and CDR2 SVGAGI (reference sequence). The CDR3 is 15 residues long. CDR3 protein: CASTRREAGANVLTF. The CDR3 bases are TGTGCCAGCACAAGAAGGGAGGCAGGGGCCAACGTCCTGACTTTC.

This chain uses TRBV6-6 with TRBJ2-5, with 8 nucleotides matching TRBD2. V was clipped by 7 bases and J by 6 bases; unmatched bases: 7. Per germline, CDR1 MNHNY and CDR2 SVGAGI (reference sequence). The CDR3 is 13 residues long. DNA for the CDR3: TGTGCCAGCACGGGAGGGATCGGGAAGACCCAGTACTTC. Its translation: CASTGGIGKTQYF.

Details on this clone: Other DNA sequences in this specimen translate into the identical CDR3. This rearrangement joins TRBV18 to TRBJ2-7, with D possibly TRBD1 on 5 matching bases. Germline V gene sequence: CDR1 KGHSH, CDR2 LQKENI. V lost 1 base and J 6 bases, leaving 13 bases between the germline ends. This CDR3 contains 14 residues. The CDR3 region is CASSPQGLEGEQYF. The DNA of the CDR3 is TGTGCCAGCTCACCACAGGGGCTAGAAGGCGAGCAGTACTTC.

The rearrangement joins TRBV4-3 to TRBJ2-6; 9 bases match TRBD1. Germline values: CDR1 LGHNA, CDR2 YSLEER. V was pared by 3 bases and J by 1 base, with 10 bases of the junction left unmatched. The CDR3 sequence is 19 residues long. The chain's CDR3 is CASSQVGTGSPSGANVLTF. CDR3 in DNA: TGCGCCAGCAGCCAGGTCGGGACAGGGAGCCCTTCTGGGGCCAACGTCCTGACTTTC.

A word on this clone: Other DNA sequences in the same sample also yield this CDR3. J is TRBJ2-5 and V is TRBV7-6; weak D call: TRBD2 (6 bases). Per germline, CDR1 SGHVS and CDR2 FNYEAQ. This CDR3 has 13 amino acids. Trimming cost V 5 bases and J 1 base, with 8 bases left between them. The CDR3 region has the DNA TGTGCCAGCAGCCCGACTAGCCAAGAGACCCAGTACTTC. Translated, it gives CASSPTSQETQYF.